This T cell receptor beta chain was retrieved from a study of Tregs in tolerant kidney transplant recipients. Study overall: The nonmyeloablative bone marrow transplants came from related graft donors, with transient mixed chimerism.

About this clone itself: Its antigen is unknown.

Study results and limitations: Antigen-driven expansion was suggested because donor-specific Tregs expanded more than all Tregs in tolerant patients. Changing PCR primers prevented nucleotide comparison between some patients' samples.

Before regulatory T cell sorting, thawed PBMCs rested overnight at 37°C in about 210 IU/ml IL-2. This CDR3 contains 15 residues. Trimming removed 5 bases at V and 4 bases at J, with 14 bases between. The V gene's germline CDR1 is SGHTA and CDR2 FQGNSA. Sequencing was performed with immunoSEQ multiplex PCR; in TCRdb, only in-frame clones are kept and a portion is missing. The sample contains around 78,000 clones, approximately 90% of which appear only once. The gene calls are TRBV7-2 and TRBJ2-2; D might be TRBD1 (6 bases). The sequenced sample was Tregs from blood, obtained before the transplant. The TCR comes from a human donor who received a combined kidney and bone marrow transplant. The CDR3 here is CASSATGSGTGELFF. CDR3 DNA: TGTGCCAGCAGCGCCACAGGGTCCGGCACCGGGGAGCTGTTTTTT. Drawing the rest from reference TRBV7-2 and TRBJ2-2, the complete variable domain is GAGVSQSPSNKVTEKGKDVELRCDPISGHTALYWYRQSLGQGLEFLIYFQGNSAPDKSGLPSDRFSAERTGGSVSTLTIQRTQQEDSAVYLCASSATGSGTGELFFGEGSRLTVL.